The next 17 T cell receptor beta chains were all read from a single sample in a study of blood T cell repertoires in COVID-19. Method: immunoSEQ multiplex PCR; TCRdb's copy keeps in-frame clones and lacks some. Among about 73,000 clones listed, 75% to 90% were seen once. Sequenced sample: peripheral blood. The receptors were gathered from a man at least 80 years old with active or convalescent COVID-19.

J is TRBJ1-4 and V is TRBV5-1, with TRBD1 identical over 7 bases. The CDR3 length is 16 residues. CDR1 SGHRS and CDR2 YFSETQ come from the germline V gene. With V trimmed by 4 bases and J by 8 bases, 14 bases remained unmatched. The CDR3 nucleotides are TGCGCCAGCAGCACCGGAGGCGGTCAGGGGGAGGAAAAACTGTTTTTT. The encoded protein is CASSTGGGQGEEKLFF.

This clone has only a few counts. The chain recombines TRBV11-2 with TRBJ2-7; 10 bases are a match to TRBD2. The CDR3 runs to 12 residues. CDR1 and CDR2 from the germline V gene are SGHAT and FQNNGV. V lost 3 bases, J lost 12 bases, and 5 bases stayed unmatched. The CDR3 loop reads CASSFTSGAGYF. The DNA of the CDR3 is TGTGCCAGCAGCTTCACTAGCGGGGCCGGGTACTTC.

The chain couples TRBV5-1 to TRBJ1-3, with no clear D. The CDR3 length is 14 residues. V gave up 0 bases and J gave up 0 bases, with 4 bases separating them. Germline values: CDR1 SGHRS, CDR2 YFSETQ. This CDR3 reads CASSLGSSGNTIYF. The DNA for the CDR3 is TGCGCCAGCAGCTTGGGCAGCTCTGGAAACACCATATATTTT.

V and J are TRBV11-2 and TRBJ2-3; 7 bases line up with TRBD1. The CDR3 is 16 amino acids. Losses at the gene ends were 4 bases for V and 4 bases for J; bases not matched to a gene: 11. Germline lookup yields CDR1 SGHAT and CDR2 FQNNGV. The CDR3 DNA follows: TGTGCCAGCAGCTCACTTAGGGGGCCCACCCCAGATACGCAGTATTTT. Translation gives CASSSLRGPTPDTQYF. Using reference TRBV11-2 and TRBJ2-3 for the parts outside the CDR3, the full variable domain is EAGVAQSPRYKIIEKRQSVAFWCNPISGHATLYWYQQILGQGPKLLIQFQNNGVVDDSQLPKDRFSAERLKGVDSTLKIQPAKLEDSAVYLCASSSLRGPTPDTQYFGPGTRLTVL.

The chain joins TRBV19 to TRBJ2-1; D is uncertain. Looked up from germline, CDR1 is LNHDA and CDR2 is SQIVND (reference sequence). Deletions cut 3 bases from V and 10 bases from J, with 13 bases between. This CDR3 region has 13 residues. Written as DNA, the CDR3 is TGTGCCAGTAGTATTGGAGACCGTTCAGAGCAGTTCTTC. Translation: CASSIGDRSEQFF.

This clone is a singleton in its sample. The chain couples TRBV11-2 to TRBJ2-2, with TRBD2 identical over 10 bases. The CDR3 runs to 17 residues. J gave up 7 bases and V 4 bases, and 12 bases lay outside the gene matches. Germline CDR1 reads SGHAT; CDR2 reads FQNNGV. The CDR3 loop is CASSSTTSGVSGGELFF. CDR3 nucleotide sequence: TGTGCCAGCAGCTCGACCACTAGCGGGGTGTCTGGCGGGGAGCTGTTTTTT. The full variable domain, its missing parts supplied by reference TRBV11-2 and TRBJ2-2, is EAGVAQSPRYKIIEKRQSVAFWCNPISGHATLYWYQQILGQGPKLLIQFQNNGVVDDSQLPKDRFSAERLKGVDSTLKIQPAKLEDSAVYLCASSSTTSGVSGGELFFGEGSRLTVL.

This clone has only a few counts. CDR3 sequence: CASSYSLAGGGETQYF. The CDR3, as DNA: TGTGCCAGCAGTTACTCCTTAGCGGGAGGGGGCGAGACCCAGTACTTC. The J gene is TRBJ2-5, the V gene TRBV6-2 or TRBV6-3; TRBD2 matches at 11 bases. This CDR3 contains 16 residues. Germline CDR1 MNHEY, CDR2 SVGEGT. With V trimmed by 0 bases and J by 5 bases, 5 bases remained unmatched.

The V gene is TRBV7-2, the J gene TRBJ1-4; TRBD1 agrees at 10 bases. The CDR3 loop spans 18 amino acids. The trim removed 2 bases at V and 7 bases at J, leaving 13 bases unmatched. Per the germline V gene, CDR1 is SGHTA and CDR2 is FQGNSA. CDR3 sequence reads: CASSLRWPTGGVGEKLFF. CDR3 sequence (DNA): TGTGCCAGCAGCTTACGGTGGCCGACAGGGGGCGTGGGTGAAAAACTGTTTTTT.

The chain has TRBV6-1 and TRBJ2-7; 12 bases are shared with TRBD2. V lost 4 bases to trimming and J lost 4 bases; unmatched junction nucleotides: 17. Looked up from germline, CDR1 is MNHNS and CDR2 is SASEGT. The CDR3 consists of 19 residues. The CDR3: CASSGGFSGTSGQIYEQYF. The CDR3 DNA follows: TGTGCCAGCAGTGGGGGTTTTTCCGGGACTAGCGGGCAGATTTACGAGCAGTACTTC.

As concerns this clone: The junction differs from germline at one of its ends, possibly a read error. This sequence joins TRBV5-1 and TRBJ1-1, with TRBD1 identical over 11 bases. Germline V lookup: CDR1 SGHRS, CDR2 YFSETQ. This CDR3 spans 14 amino acids. This CDR3 reads CVSSGGTGGTEAFF. The CDR3 DNA is TGCGTCAGCAGCGGTGGGACAGGGGGCACTGAAGCTTTCTTT.

V and J are TRBV30 and TRBJ1-6; the D gene is possibly TRBD1 (6 bases). Germline V gene sequence: CDR1 GTSNPN, CDR2 SVGIG (reference sequence). This CDR3 region has 14 residues. Trimming removed 4 bases from V and 10 bases from J, with 17 bases in between. This chain's CDR3 is CAWTRLGDISPLHF. Here the CDR3 DNA reads TGTGCCTGGACCCGTCTTGGGGACATCTCACCCCTCCACTTT.

The rearrangement links TRBV7-9 to TRBJ2-3, with D perhaps TRBD1 (5 bases). This CDR3 contains 16 residues. CDR1 SEHNR and CDR2 FQNEAQ come from the germline V gene (reference sequence). V lost 2 bases, J lost 2 bases, and 14 bases lay in between. The CDR3 is CASSLWGTSYTDTQYF. The CDR3 DNA reads TGTGCCAGCAGCTTATGGGGCACCTCGTACACAGATACGCAGTATTTT.

CDR3 sequence reads: CASSRGQGVYNEQFF. CDR3 in DNA: TGTGCCAGCAGCCGGGGACAGGGGGTCTACAATGAGCAGTTCTTC. The V call is TRBV7-9, the J call TRBJ2-1; TRBD1 matches at 11 bases. With V trimmed by 5 bases and J by 3 bases, 3 bases remained unmatched. Per germline, CDR1 SEHNR and CDR2 FQNEAQ (reference sequence). There are 15 residues in the CDR3.

This CDR3 is CAISGGTGTMNTEAFF. As DNA, the CDR3 is TGTGCCATCAGTGGGGGGACAGGCACAATGAACACTGAAGCTTTCTTT. This chain uses TRBV10-3 with TRBJ1-1; 8 nucleotides agree with TRBD1. V shed 4 bases and J 0 bases; nucleotides not matched to a gene: 7. This CDR3 comprises 16 residues. Germline V gene lookup returns CDR1 ENHRY and CDR2 SYGVKD.

The chain carries TRBV4-1 and TRBJ1-6; possible D gene TRBD1, 6 bases. The CDR3 contains 13 residues. Germline V gene data show CDR1 as MGHRA and CDR2 as YSYEKL. The germline V and J ends were trimmed by 1 base and 10 bases, with 8 bases remaining between them. CDR3 coding DNA: TGCGCCAGCAGCCAAGGGCAGGGGTCACCCCTCCACTTT. Residues: CASSQGQGSPLHF.

The V call is TRBV5-1, the J call TRBJ2-1; TRBD1 agrees at 10 bases. The CDR3 loop spans 18 amino acids. V lost 2 bases to trimming and J lost 7 bases; unmatched junction nucleotides: 15. The germline V gene has CDR1 SGHRS and CDR2 YFSETQ. CDR3 residues: CASSFGLRQGAAGNEQFF. DNA for the CDR3: TGCGCCAGCAGCTTCGGGCTCAGACAGGGGGCCGCCGGGAATGAGCAGTTCTTC.

This rearrangement joins TRBV4-1 to TRBJ1-2; TRBD1 might be the D (6 bases). Trimming pared 2 bases from V and 4 bases from J, leaving 17 bases between. CDR1 MGHRA and CDR2 YSYEKL come from the germline V gene. There are 16 residues in the CDR3. The CDR3 nucleotides are TGCGCCAGCAGCCAATTAGACAGGCCTTCCGGCTATGGCTACACCTTC. As protein: CASSQLDRPSGYGYTF.